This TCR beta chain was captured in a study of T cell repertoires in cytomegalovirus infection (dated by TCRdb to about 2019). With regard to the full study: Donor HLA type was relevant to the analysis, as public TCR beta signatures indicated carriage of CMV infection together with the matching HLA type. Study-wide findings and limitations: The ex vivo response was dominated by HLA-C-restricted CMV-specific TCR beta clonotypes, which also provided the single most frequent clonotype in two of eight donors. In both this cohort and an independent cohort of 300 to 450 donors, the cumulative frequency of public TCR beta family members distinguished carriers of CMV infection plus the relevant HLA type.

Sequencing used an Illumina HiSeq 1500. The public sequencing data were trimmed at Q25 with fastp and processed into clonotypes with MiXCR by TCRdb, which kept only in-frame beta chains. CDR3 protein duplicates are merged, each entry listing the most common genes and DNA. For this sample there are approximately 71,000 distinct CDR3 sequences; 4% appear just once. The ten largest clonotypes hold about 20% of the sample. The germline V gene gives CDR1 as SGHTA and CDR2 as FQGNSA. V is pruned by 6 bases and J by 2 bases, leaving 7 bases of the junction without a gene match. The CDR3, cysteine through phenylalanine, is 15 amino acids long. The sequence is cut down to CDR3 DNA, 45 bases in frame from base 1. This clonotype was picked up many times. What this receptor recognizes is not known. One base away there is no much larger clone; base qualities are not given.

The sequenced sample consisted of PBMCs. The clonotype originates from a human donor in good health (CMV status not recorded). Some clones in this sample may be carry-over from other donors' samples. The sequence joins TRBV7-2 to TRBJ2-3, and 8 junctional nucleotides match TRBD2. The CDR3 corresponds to CASSPSGRDTDTQYF. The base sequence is TGTGCCAGCAGTCCAAGCGGGAGAGACACAGATACGCAGTATTTT. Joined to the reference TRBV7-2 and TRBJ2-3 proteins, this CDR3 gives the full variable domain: GAGVSQSPSNKVTEKGKDVELRCDPISGHTALYWYRQSLGQGLEFLIYFQGNSAPDKSGLPSDRFSAERTGGSVSTLTIQRTQQEDSAVYLCASSPSGRDTDTQYFGPGTRLTVL.